This T cell receptor beta chain was retrieved from a study of CD4 T cells in relation to SARS-CoV-2 and coronaviruses. Study information: No peptide or an HIV-1 Nef peptide pool served as negative control.

The CDR3 is 17 amino acids. Germline CDR1 is SGHAT and CDR2 is FQNNGV. The V segment lost 2 bases and the J segment 4 bases; nucleotides outside the gene matches: 10. Unexposed donor CD4+ T cells date from about 2010-2018, before the COVID-19 pandemic. CD4+ T cells were isolated from the cells after around 9 days of culture. Sequenced by immunoSEQ multiplex PCR; TCRdb stores in-frame clones only, minus some. Of more than 9,000 clones in the sample, 75% to 85% were seen once. Details on this clone: Its antigen is as yet unknown.

This sequence was found in a human donor in good health. This chain connects TRBV11-2 to TRBJ2-5; 10 bases fit TRBD1. Input material: CD4+ T cells from PBMCs, cultured in vitro. The CDR3 coding sequence is TGTGCCAGCAGCTTAAGGACAGGGGGGAAGGTAGGAGAGACCCAGTACTTC. It translates to CASSLRTGGKVGETQYF.